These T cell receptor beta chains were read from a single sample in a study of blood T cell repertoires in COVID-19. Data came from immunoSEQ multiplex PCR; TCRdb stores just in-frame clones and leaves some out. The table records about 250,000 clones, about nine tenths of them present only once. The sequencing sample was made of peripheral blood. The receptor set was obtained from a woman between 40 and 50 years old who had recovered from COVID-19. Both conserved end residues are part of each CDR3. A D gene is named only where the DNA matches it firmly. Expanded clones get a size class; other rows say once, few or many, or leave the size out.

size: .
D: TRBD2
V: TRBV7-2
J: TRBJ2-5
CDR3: CASRIAGAGETQYF
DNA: TGTGCCAGCAGGATAGCGGGAGCCGGCGAGACCCAGTACTTC

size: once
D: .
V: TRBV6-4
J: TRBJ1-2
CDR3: CASSDLPGYGYTF
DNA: TGTGCCAGCAGTGACTTACCAGGATATGGCTACACCTTC

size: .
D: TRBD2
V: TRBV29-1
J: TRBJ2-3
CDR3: CSAKENVGGRTDTQYF
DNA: TGCAGCGCGAAAGAGAACGTGGGGGGGAGGACAGATACGCAGTATTTT

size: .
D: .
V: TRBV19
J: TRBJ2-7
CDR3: CASHPWGGQSPPYEQYF
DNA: TGTGCCAGTCACCCCTGGGGCGGACAGTCCCCCCCCTACGAGCAGTACTTC

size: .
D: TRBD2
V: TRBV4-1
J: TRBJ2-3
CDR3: CASSQDASGRATDTQYF
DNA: TGCGCCAGCAGCCAAGATGCTAGCGGGAGGGCCACAGATACGCAGTATTTT

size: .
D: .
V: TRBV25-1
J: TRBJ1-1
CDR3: CASSEEGEAFF
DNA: TGTGCCAGCAGTGAAGAGGGCGAGGCTTTCTTT

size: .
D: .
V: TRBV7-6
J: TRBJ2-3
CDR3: CASSLGTLSTDTQYF
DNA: TGTGCCAGCAGCCTTGGGACACTTAGCACAGATACGCAGTATTTT

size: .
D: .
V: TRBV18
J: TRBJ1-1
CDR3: CASSPGPAGTEAFF
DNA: TGTGCCAGCTCACCGGGCCCCGCGGGCACTGAAGCTTTCTTT

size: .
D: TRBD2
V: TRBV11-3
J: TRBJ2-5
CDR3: CASSSLGPTSGNTETQYF
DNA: TGTGCCAGCAGCTCCTTAGGGCCGACTAGCGGGAACACAGAGACCCAGTACTTC

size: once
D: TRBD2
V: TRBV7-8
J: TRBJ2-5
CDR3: CASSSTGTSGQETQYF
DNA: TGTGCCAGCAGCTCGACCGGGACTAGCGGACAAGAGACCCAGTACTTC

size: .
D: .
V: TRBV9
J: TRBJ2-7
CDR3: CASSVEGRKAYEQYF
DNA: TGTGCCAGCAGCGTAGAAGGCAGGAAGGCGTACGAGCAGTACTTC

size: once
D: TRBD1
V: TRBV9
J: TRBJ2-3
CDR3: CASSVEGTGGITDTQYF
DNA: TGTGCCAGCAGCGTAGAGGGGACAGGGGGGATAACAGATACGCAGTATTTT

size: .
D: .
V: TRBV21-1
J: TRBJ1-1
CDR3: CASSTPTSRVGTEAFF
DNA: TGTGCCAGCAGCACTCCCACATCCAGGGTTGGGACTGAAGCTTTCTTT

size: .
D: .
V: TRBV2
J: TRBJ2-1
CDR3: CASTRYRDNEQFF
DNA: TGTGCCAGCACCCGATACAGGGACAATGAGCAGTTCTTC

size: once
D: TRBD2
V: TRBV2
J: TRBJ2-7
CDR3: CASSESGLAGEQYF
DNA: TGTGCCAGCAGTGAGTCGGGACTAGCGGGTGAGCAGTACTTC

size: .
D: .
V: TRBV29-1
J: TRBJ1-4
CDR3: CSAAYAPNEKLFF
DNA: TGCAGCGCCGCCTATGCCCCTAATGAAAAACTGTTTTTT

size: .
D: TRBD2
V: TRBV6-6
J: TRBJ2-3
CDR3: CASSGLESTDTQYF
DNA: TGTGCCAGCTCCGGACTAGAGAGCACAGATACGCAGTATTTT

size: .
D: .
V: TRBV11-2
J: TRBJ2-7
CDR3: CASSLVRVGEQYF
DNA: TGTGCCAGCAGCTTAGTCAGGGTGGGGGAGCAGTACTTC

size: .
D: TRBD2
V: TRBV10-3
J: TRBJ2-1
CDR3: CAISSGTYNEQFF
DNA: TGTGCCATCAGTAGCGGGACGTACAATGAGCAGTTCTTC

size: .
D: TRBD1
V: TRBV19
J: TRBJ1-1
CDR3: CASSIQGANTEAFF
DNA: TGTGCCAGTAGTATACAGGGGGCTAACACTGAAGCTTTCTTT

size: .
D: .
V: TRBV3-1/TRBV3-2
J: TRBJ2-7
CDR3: CASSQTSYEQYF
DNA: TGTGCCAGCAGCCAAACTTCCTACGAGCAGTACTTC

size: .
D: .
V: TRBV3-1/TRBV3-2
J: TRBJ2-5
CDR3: CASSQLDLQRPQETQYF
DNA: TGTGCCAGCAGCCAACTGGATTTACAGCGGCCTCAAGAGACCCAGTACTTC

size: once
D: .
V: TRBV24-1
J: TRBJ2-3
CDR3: CATSDPGQGTDTQYF
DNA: TGTGCCACCAGTGATCCGGGACAAGGCACAGATACGCAGTATTTT

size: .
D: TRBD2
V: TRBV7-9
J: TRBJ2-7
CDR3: CASSHPGTSVHEQYF
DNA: TGTGCCAGCAGCCACCCTGGGACTAGCGTACACGAGCAGTACTTC

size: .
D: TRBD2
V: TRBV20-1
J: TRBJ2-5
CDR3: CSASPAGGPQETQYF
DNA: TGCAGTGCTAGTCCCGCGGGAGGGCCCCAAGAGACCCAGTACTTC

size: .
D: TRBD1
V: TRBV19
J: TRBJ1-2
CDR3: CASSPLDRGYYGYTF
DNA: TGTGCCAGTAGTCCGTTGGACAGGGGGTACTATGGCTACACCTTC

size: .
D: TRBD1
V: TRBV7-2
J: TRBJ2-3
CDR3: CASSSAGTGVVNTQYF
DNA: TGTGCCAGCAGCTCAGCCGGGACAGGGGTCGTGAATACGCAGTATTTT

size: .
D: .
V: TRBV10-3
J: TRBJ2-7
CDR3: CAISEREPGEQYF
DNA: TGTGCCATCAGTGAGCGGGAGCCGGGAGAGCAGTACTTC

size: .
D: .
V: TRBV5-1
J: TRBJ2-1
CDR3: CASSPEIASYNEQFF
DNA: TGCGCCAGCAGCCCGGAGATAGCGTCCTACAATGAGCAGTTCTTC

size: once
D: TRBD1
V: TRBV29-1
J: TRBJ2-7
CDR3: CSVGEDRGGYEQYF
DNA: TGCAGCGTTGGGGAGGACAGGGGCGGCTACGAGCAGTACTTC

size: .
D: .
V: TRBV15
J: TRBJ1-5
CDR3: CATSSTGGVNQPQHF
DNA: TGTGCCACCAGCTCGACCGGAGGAGTTAATCAGCCCCAGCATTTT

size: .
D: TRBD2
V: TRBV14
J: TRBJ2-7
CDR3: CASSGLAAYEQYF
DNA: TGTGCCAGCAGCGGACTAGCGGCCTACGAGCAGTACTTC

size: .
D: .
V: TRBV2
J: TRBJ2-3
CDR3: CASREGGTDTQYF
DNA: TGTGCCAGCCGAGAGGGTGGCACAGATACGCAGTATTTT

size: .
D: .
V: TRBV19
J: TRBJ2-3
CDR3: CASSILAGTDTQYF
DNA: TGTGCCAGTAGTATTCTAGCAGGCACAGATACGCAGTATTTT

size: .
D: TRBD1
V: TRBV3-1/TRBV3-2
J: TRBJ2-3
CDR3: CASSQGRDSLSADTQYF
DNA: TGTGCCAGCAGCCAAGGCCGGGACAGCCTTAGCGCAGATACGCAGTATTTT

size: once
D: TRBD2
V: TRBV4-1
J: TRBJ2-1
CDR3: CASSQSRTGGREQFF
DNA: TGCGCCAGCAGCCAATCTCGGACGGGGGGACGTGAGCAGTTCTTC

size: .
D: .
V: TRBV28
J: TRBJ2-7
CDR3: CASRPPSGAFYEQYF
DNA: TGTGCCAGCAGGCCTCCCTCCGGAGCCTTCTACGAGCAGTACTTC

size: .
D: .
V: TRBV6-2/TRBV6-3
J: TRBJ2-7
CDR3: CASSYAQGSYEQYF
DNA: TGTGCCAGCAGTTATGCACAGGGCTCCTACGAGCAGTACTTC

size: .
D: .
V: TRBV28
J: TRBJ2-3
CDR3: CASTLESSGTDTQYF
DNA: TGTGCCAGCACCCTGGAGTCAAGTGGCACAGATACGCAGTATTTT

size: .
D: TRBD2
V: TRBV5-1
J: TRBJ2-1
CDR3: CASSLLGSGYNEQFF
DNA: TGCGCCAGCAGCTTGTTAGGTAGCGGGTACAATGAGCAGTTCTTC

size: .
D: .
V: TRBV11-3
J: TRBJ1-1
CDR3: CASSFNRATEAFF
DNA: TGTGCCAGCAGCTTCAACAGGGCCACTGAAGCTTTCTTT

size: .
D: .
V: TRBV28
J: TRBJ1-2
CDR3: CASSLLVGAGYGYTF
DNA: TGTGCCAGCAGTTTATTGGTAGGGGCAGGCTATGGCTACACCTTC